The rows below give T cell receptor beta chains drawn from one sample of a study of blood T cell repertoires in COVID-19. Profiled with immunoSEQ multiplex PCR; TCRdb holds only in-frame clones, not every one. The data contain some 160,000 clones, around four fifths of them singletons. Sequences were obtained from PBMCs or T cells enriched from blood (not recorded which). Every receptor here comes from a woman aged 45-59 years who had recovered from COVID-19. Both conserved end residues are trimmed from each CDR3. Each record gives: J gene, D gene, V gene, CDR3 protein. D genes are given only for firm matches.

J: TRBJ2-1
D: TRBD2
V: TRBV19
CDR3: ASSIPGTRGSWGQF

J: TRBJ2-4
D: -
V: TRBV9
CDR3: ASSDGAKNIQY

J: TRBJ1-2
D: -
V: TRBV9
CDR3: ASSVGETYGYT

J: TRBJ1-6
D: -
V: TRBV19
CDR3: ASSIASSYNSPLH

J: TRBJ2-3
D: TRBD2
V: TRBV7-7
CDR3: ASSRGLAETDTQY

J: TRBJ1-1
D: -
V: TRBV27
CDR3: ASSPGGPNTEAF

J: TRBJ2-1
D: TRBD1
V: TRBV24-1
CDR3: ATSDSLDREKGEQF

J: TRBJ2-3
D: TRBD2
V: TRBV3-1/TRBV3-2
CDR3: ASSQTSGSTNTQY

J: TRBJ2-2
D: TRBD2
V: TRBV19
CDR3: ASSMERLAGQTPTGELF

J: TRBJ1-3
D: TRBD1
V: TRBV3-1/TRBV3-2
CDR3: ASSRQGAGNTIY

J: TRBJ2-7
D: -
V: TRBV7-9
CDR3: ASSLRDWSYEQY

J: TRBJ1-2
D: -
V: TRBV28
CDR3: ASSSQITGLGGESGYT

J: TRBJ2-7
D: -
V: TRBV27
CDR3: ASSPTSDSYEQY

J: TRBJ2-1
D: TRBD2
V: TRBV6-2/TRBV6-3
CDR3: ASSYMAGGMKQF

J: TRBJ1-2
D: -
V: TRBV4-3
CDR3: ASSQEPGINYGYT

J: TRBJ2-7
D: -
V: TRBV18
CDR3: ASSPGQKYEQY

J: TRBJ1-2
D: -
V: TRBV11-3
CDR3: ASRLRPGEDGYT

J: TRBJ2-5
D: TRBD2
V: TRBV27
CDR3: ASRGRGWRETQY

J: TRBJ2-3
D: TRBD2
V: TRBV4-3
CDR3: ASSQDVLAVFTDTQY

J: TRBJ2-1
D: -
V: TRBV11-2
CDR3: ASSLGRWNEQF

J: TRBJ2-1
D: -
V: TRBV7-2
CDR3: ASSPQQGGAGLVEQF

J: TRBJ2-7
D: TRBD2
V: TRBV28
CDR3: ASSPGSGGRGQY

J: TRBJ2-6
D: -
V: TRBV5-1
CDR3: ASSSRGSGANVLT

J: TRBJ1-1
D: TRBD1
V: TRBV2
CDR3: ASSRDRDTEAF

J: TRBJ2-1
D: -
V: TRBV19
CDR3: ATTTRAGVEYNEQF

J: TRBJ1-1
D: -
V: TRBV11-2
CDR3: ASSLGLRGTEAF

J: TRBJ2-1
D: TRBD1
V: TRBV9
CDR3: ASSPRQGSYNEQF

J: TRBJ2-2
D: TRBD2
V: TRBV25-1
CDR3: ASRGGVWELF

J: TRBJ2-1
D: TRBD1
V: TRBV29-1
CDR3: SVELGTGDEQF